Listed below are T cell receptor beta chains from one sample, sequenced in a study of cytomegalovirus exposure and HLA in healthy donors. The assay was immunoSEQ multiplex PCR, and TCRdb's table has in-frame clones only and misses some. The sample contains 140,000 to 150,000 clones, about 80% of which appear only once. The sample consisted of PBMCs. The receptors come from a woman aged 18-29 years in good health and CMV-seropositive. Both conserved end residues are part of each CDR3. D genes are given only for firm matches. Only some rows state a clone size, as once, few, many or a class for expanded clones.

-	-	TRBV6-6	TRBJ1-6	TGTGCCAGCAGAACCAACAGGGCGAGGAATTCACCCCTCCACTTT	CASRTNRARNSPLHF
TRBD1	-	TRBV6-1	TRBJ1-4	TGTGCCAGCAGTGAGAACAGGGGGCGTGAAAAACTGTTTTTT	CASSENRGREKLFF
TRBD2	-	TRBV28	TRBJ2-3	TGTGCCAGCAGTTGGGGGGGGGTCCAGCCTACGCAGTATTTT	CASSWGGVQPTQYF
TRBD2	-	TRBV10-2	TRBJ2-7	TGCGCCACTATGGAGCGGGGAGGAGGCTACGAGCAGTACTTC	CATMERGGGYEQYF
TRBD1	-	TRBV28	TRBJ2-4	TGTGCCAGCAGTTTAGGGGACAGGGGCAACATTCAGTACTTC	CASSLGDRGNIQYF
-	-	TRBV14	TRBJ2-1	TGTGCCAGCAGCCAACAGGGCAATGAGCAGTTCTTC	CASSQQGNEQFF
-	-	TRBV4-3	TRBJ1-1	TGCGCCAGCAGCCAAGACTTTGCAGGGCTGAACACTGAAGCTTTCTTT	CASSQDFAGLNTEAFF
-	-	TRBV27	TRBJ2-3	TGTGCCAGCAGTTCACCACCAGGTTGGGGCACAGATACGCAGTATTTT	CASSSPPGWGTDTQYF
TRBD2	-	TRBV5-1	TRBJ2-1	TGCGCCAGCAGCTTGACTAGCGGGGTCCCAGAGCAGTTCTTC	CASSLTSGVPEQFF
-	few	TRBV25-1	TRBJ2-7	TGTGCCAGCAGTGAACCGGGGGGCCCGGGGGCCGAGCAGTACTTC	CASSEPGGPGAEQYF
-	once	TRBV19	TRBJ2-1	TGTGCCAGTAGTACCCGGGGACTGGAAAATGAGCAGTTCTTC	CASSTRGLENEQFF
-	-	TRBV5-1	TRBJ2-7	TGCGCCAGCACCCCGGCGGGGCCCTCCTACGAGCAGTACTTC	CASTPAGPSYEQYF
TRBD2	-	TRBV5-6	TRBJ2-7	TGTGCCAGCAGCTCGGGACTAGCTAATTACTACGAGCAGTACTTC	CASSSGLANYYEQYF
TRBD1	-	TRBV4-3	TRBJ1-4	TGCGCCAGCAGCCAAGATGTGAGGGGACAGGGGACTGAAAAACTGTTTTTT	CASSQDVRGQGTEKLFF
TRBD1	-	TRBV28	TRBJ1-2	TGTGCCAGCCTACTTTCGACAGGGAGAGGCTACACCTTC	CASLLSTGRGYTF
TRBD1	-	TRBV2	TRBJ1-1	TGTGCCAGCAGTGGGGACAGCACTGAAGCTTTCTTT	CASSGDSTEAFF
TRBD1	-	TRBV6-5	TRBJ1-2	TGTGCCAGCCGACAGGGATCGGATGGCTACACCTTC	CASRQGSDGYTF
TRBD1	-	TRBV11-3	TRBJ2-5	TGTGCCAGCAGCTTAGGACAGGGGGCTGGAGGGACCCAGTACTTC	CASSLGQGAGGTQYF
-	-	TRBV7-9	TRBJ1-4	TGTGCCAGCAGCTTGTCAGCAACTAATGAAAAACTGTTTTTT	CASSLSATNEKLFF
TRBD1	few	TRBV2	TRBJ1-2	TGTGCCAGCAGAGACAGGGAACGAAATAACTATGGCTACACCTTC	CASRDRERNNYGYTF
TRBD2	-	TRBV6-4	TRBJ2-3	TGTGCCAGCAGTGAACTAGCGGGAAGCACAGATACGCAGTATTTT	CASSELAGSTDTQYF
-	-	TRBV19	TRBJ2-1	TGTGCCAGTAGTTGGGGTGACAGCTCCTACAATGAGCAGTTCTTC	CASSWGDSSYNEQFF
TRBD1	-	TRBV6-5	TRBJ2-7	TGTGCCAGCAGTTCGGGGACAGGGACAACCTACGAGCAGTACTTC	CASSSGTGTTYEQYF
-	-	TRBV5-4	TRBJ2-3	TGTGCCAGCAGCTTCAGGGCCCCACCGGATACGCAGTATTTT	CASSFRAPPDTQYF
TRBD2	-	TRBV6-6	TRBJ2-1	TGTGCCAGCACTCGGACTAGCGGGGGGGATGAGCAGTTCTTC	CASTRTSGGDEQFF
-	-	TRBV10-1	TRBJ1-6	TGCGCCAGCCAGGGGAATAATTCACCCCTCCACTTT	CASQGNNSPLHF
TRBD1	-	TRBV30	TRBJ2-2	TGTGCCTGGCAGACAGGGTTTTATACCGGGGAGCTGTTTTTT	CAWQTGFYTGELFF
TRBD1	medium-sized	TRBV6-5	TRBJ1-2	TGTGCCACCCAACCCTGGACAGGGACGAAATATGGCTACACCTTC	CATQPWTGTKYGYTF
-	-	TRBV2	TRBJ2-4	TGTGCCAGCAGTGTACTAGCTCAGTACTTC	CASSVLAQYF
TRBD1	few	TRBV10-1	TRBJ1-1	TGCGCCAGCAGTTCCAGGGGGCGCCGAGTCACTGAAGCTTTCTTT	CASSSRGRRVTEAFF
TRBD1	-	TRBV6-5	TRBJ1-5	TGTGCCAGCAGTACAGGGGGCTCGGGGGGCCAGCCCCAGCATTTT	CASSTGGSGGQPQHF
-	-	TRBV9	TRBJ2-5	TGTGCCAGCAGCGTAGAAGGGACAAACCAAGAGACCCAGTACTTC	CASSVEGTNQETQYF
-	-	TRBV30	TRBJ1-5	TGTGCCTGGAGTGTAGCCAGGGCGGATCAGCCCCAGCATTTT	CAWSVARADQPQHF
-	-	TRBV18	TRBJ1-3	TGTGCCAGCTCCCGCGGGAGTGGAAACACCATATATTTT	CASSRGSGNTIYF
-	-	TRBV6-5	TRBJ2-1	TGTGCCAGCAGTCCTGCGGAGGCCTACAATGAGCAGTTCTTC	CASSPAEAYNEQFF
-	-	TRBV12-5	TRBJ2-1	TGTGCTAGTGGTACAGGTTCCTCCTACAATGAGCAGTTCTTC	CASGTGSSYNEQFF
TRBD1	-	TRBV28	TRBJ1-1	TGTGCCAGCAGGAGAGACAGGGGTAGTGGTACTGAAGCTTTCTTT	CASRRDRGSGTEAFF